This is a list of T cell receptor beta chains from one sample in a study of tumour-infiltrating T cells in Burkitt lymphoma. Profiling relied on immunoSEQ multiplex PCR, and the TCRdb table lists in-frame clones only, not all of them. The sample consists of approximately 2,800 clones, around three quarters of them appearing once. The sequenced material came from tumor tissue. The receptors derive from a human donor with diffuse large B-cell lymphoma. The CDR3 runs from the conserved cysteine through the conserved F or W. The D gene is left open where the match is weak. Clone size is given for some rows only: seen once, a few or many times, or a class if the clone is expanded.

V gene	J gene	clone size	D gene	CDR3 DNA	CDR3 protein
TRBV14	TRBJ1-6	-	-	TGTGCCAGCAGTCGCTACTCAGGGAGCTCCTATAATTCACCCCTCCACTTT	CASSRYSGSSYNSPLHF
TRBV19	TRBJ1-5	-	-	TGTGCCAGTAGTGAACAGCCCTATAGCAATCAGCCCCAGCATTTT	CASSEQPYSNQPQHF
TRBV2	TRBJ1-1	-	TRBD1	TGTGCCAGCAGTGGGGGACAGATGAACACTGAAGCTTTCTTT	CASSGGQMNTEAFF
TRBV9	TRBJ2-3	few	-	TGTGCCAGCAGCTCGTGGACAGCTAGCACAGATACGCAGTATTTT	CASSSWTASTDTQYF
TRBV12-1	TRBJ1-1	-	-	TGTGCCAGCAGCCCCCCGGGCCCTAACACTGAAGCTTTCTTT	CASSPPGPNTEAFF
TRBV9	TRBJ2-7	-	-	TGTGCCAGCAGCGTAAAGGACAGTTCCTACGAGCAGTACTTC	CASSVKDSSYEQYF
TRBV10-3	TRBJ1-3	few	TRBD1	TGTGCCATCAGTGAGCCGGACAGGGGTGGAAACACCATATATTTT	CAISEPDRGGNTIYF
TRBV5-6	TRBJ2-7	-	-	TGTGCCAGCAGCCCTACCCCGGGCAGCAACTACGAGCAGTACTTC	CASSPTPGSNYEQYF
TRBV28	TRBJ2-1	-	-	TGTGCCAGCAGCCAAGTGGGGTACAATGAGCAGTTCTTC	CASSQVGYNEQFF
TRBV9	TRBJ2-2	-	TRBD2	TGTGCCAGCAGCATACGGGAGGGCCTCACCGGGGAGCTGTTTTTT	CASSIREGLTGELFF
TRBV28	TRBJ1-4	-	-	TGTGCCAGCAGTTTATGGGGATTCGATAATGAAAAACTGTTTTTT	CASSLWGFDNEKLFF
TRBV7-8	TRBJ1-1	-	-	TGTGCCAGCAGCTTAGAAAGGGGTACCCCTGAAGCTTTCTTT	CASSLERGTPEAFF
TRBV28	TRBJ2-7	once	-	TGTGCCAGTACCGGGACAAAAGGAGGCGAGCAGTACTTC	CASTGTKGGEQYF
TRBV6-5	TRBJ2-7	-	TRBD2	TGTGCCAGCAGGGCGCCTAGCGGGGGGGCACAGCAGTACTTC	CASRAPSGGAQQYF